This T cell receptor beta chain was sequenced during a study of cytomegalovirus exposure and HLA in healthy donors. Germline-derived CDR1 and CDR2 are MNHEY and SMNVEV (reference sequence). The CDR3 runs to 14 residues. Germline trimming cut 5 bases from V and 4 bases from J; bases unmatched to any gene: 6. PCR involved 60 Vbeta and 13 Jbeta primers. Only in-frame clones appear in the TCRdb table, and some are missing; sequencing was by immunoSEQ multiplex PCR. Of tens of thousands of clones in the sample, 84% were seen once. This sequence was found in a woman in her late teens or twenties in good health and CMV-seropositive. The sequenced sample was PBMCs. The V gene is TRBV27, the J gene TRBJ1-2; the match to TRBD1 covers 8 bases. Written as DNA, the CDR3 is TGTGCCAGCAGTAGCAGGGGGCAGGGCTATGGCTACACCTTC. Amino acids: CASSSRGQGYGYTF.